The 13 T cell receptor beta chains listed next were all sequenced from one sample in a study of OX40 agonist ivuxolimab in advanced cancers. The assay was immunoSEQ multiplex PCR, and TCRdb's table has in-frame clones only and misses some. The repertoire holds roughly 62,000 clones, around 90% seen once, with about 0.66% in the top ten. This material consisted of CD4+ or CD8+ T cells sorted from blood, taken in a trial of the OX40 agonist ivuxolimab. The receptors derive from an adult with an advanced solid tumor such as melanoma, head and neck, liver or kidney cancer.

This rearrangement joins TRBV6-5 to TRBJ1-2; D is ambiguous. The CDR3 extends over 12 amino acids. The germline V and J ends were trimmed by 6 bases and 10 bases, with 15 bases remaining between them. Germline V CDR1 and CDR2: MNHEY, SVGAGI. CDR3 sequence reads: CASSNPPGAYTF. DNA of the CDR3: TGTGCCAGCAGCAACCCCCCCGGTGCCTACACCTTC.

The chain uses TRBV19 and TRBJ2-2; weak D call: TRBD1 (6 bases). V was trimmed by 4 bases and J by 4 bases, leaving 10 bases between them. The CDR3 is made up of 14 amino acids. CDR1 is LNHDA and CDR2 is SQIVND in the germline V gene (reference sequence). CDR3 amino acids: CASSNRVPTGELFF. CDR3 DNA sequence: TGTGCCAGTAGTAACAGGGTTCCCACCGGGGAGCTGTTTTTT.

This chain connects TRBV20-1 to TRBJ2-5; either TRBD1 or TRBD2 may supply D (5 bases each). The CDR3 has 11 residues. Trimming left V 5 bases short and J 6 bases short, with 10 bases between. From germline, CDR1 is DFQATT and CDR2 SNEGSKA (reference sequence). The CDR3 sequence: CSAGGRQTQYF. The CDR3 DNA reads TGCAGTGCTGGGGGACGGCAGACCCAGTACTTC.

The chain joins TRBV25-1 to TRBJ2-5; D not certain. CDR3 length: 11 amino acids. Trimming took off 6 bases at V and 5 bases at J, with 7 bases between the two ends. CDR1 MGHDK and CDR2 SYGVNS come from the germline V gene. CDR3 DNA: TGTGCCAGCAGCCCCATGGAGACCCAGTACTTC. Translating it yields CASSPMETQYF.

This chain's CDR3 is CASSFSTSGVTGELFF. CDR3 DNA sequence: TGTGCCAGCAGCTTTAGTACTAGCGGTGTCACCGGGGAGCTGTTTTTT. The rearrangement uses TRBV7-2 and TRBJ2-2; 8 bases are shared with TRBD2. Looked up from germline, CDR1 is SGHTA and CDR2 is FQGNSA. The CDR3 has 16 residues. The V and J ends lost 3 bases and 4 bases, in that order; junction bases with no gene match: 7.

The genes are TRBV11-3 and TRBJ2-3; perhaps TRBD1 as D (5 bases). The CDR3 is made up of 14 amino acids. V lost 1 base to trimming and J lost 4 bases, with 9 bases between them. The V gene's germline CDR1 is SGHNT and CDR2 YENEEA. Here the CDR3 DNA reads TGTGCCAGCAGCTTAGGACAGATCCCAGATACGCAGTATTTT. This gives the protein CASSLGQIPDTQYF.

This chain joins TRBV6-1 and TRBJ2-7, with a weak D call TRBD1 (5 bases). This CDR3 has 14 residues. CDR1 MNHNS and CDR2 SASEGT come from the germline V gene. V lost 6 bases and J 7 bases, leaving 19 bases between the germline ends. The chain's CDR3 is CASRPPGQGREQYF. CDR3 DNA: TGTGCCAGCAGGCCCCCTGGGCAGGGCAGGGAGCAGTACTTC.

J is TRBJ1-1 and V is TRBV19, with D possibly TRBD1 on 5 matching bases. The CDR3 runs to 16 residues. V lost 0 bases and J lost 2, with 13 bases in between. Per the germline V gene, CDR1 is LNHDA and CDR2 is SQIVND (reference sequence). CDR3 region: CASSIEPGRPNTEAFF. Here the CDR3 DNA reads TGTGCCAGTAGTATAGAACCGGGACGCCCAAACACTGAAGCTTTCTTT.

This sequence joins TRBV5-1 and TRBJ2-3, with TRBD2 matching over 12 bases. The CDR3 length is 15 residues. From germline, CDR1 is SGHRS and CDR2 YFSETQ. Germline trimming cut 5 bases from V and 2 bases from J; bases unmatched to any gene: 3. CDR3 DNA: TGCGCCAGCAGAGGACTAGCGGGGCTCACAGATACGCAGTATTTT. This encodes CASRGLAGLTDTQYF. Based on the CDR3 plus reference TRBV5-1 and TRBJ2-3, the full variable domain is KAGVTQTPRYLIKTRGQQVTLSCSPISGHRSVSWYQQTPGQGLQFLFEYFSETQRNKGNFPGRFSGRQFSNSRSEMNVSTLELGDSALYLCASRGLAGLTDTQYFGPGTRLTVL.

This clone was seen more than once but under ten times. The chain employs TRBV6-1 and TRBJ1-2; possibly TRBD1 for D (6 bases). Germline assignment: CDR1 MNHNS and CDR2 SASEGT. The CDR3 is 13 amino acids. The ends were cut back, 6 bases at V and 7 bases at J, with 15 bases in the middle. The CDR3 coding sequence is TGTGCCAGCAGGACGGGGGGGGCGGGTGGCTACACCTTC. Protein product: CASRTGGAGGYTF.

The CDR3 bases are TGTGCCAGCAGCGTAGCTGGGGGGGTCGCCGGGGAGCTGTTTTTT. Protein sequence: CASSVAGGVAGELFF. The chain joins TRBV9 to TRBJ2-2, with 7 bases aligning to TRBD2. The germline gives CDR1 SGDLS, CDR2 YYNGEE. With V trimmed by 0 bases and J by 6 bases, 5 bases remained unmatched. There are 15 residues in the CDR3.

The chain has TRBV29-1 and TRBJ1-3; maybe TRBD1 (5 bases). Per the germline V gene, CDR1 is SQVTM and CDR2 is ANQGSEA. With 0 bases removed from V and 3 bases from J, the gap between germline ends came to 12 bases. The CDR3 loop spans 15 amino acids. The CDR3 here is CSVEEFRAGGNTIYF. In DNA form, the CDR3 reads TGCAGCGTTGAAGAGTTCAGGGCTGGTGGAAACACCATATATTTT.

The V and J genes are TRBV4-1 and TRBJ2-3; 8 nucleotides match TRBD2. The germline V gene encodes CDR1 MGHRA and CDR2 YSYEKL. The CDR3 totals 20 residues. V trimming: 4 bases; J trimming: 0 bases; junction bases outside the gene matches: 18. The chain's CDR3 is CASSLTHSMAGGTSTDTQYF. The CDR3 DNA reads TGCGCCAGCAGCCTTACCCACAGCATGGCGGGGGGCACTAGCACAGATACGCAGTATTTT.